The next 15 T cell receptor beta chains were all read from a single sample in a study of blood T cell repertoires in COVID-19. The method was immunoSEQ multiplex PCR; TCRdb's version includes in-frame clones alone and lacks a portion of them. Here the sample spans 100,000 to 150,000 clones, more than 75% being singletons. Sequenced material: peripheral blood. Receptor source: a woman aged 70-85 years with COVID-19, enrolled during active disease.

The chain links TRBV5-1 to TRBJ2-1; 12 nucleotides match TRBD1. The V and J ends lost 4 bases and 8 bases, in that order; junction bases with no gene match: 7. The CDR3 spans 15 residues. The V gene's germline CDR1 is SGHRS and CDR2 YFSETQ. The CDR3: CASSVLGTGGDEQFF. The CDR3, as DNA: TGCGCCAGCAGCGTACTTGGGACAGGGGGCGATGAGCAGTTCTTC.

The chain employs TRBV28 and TRBJ1-2; TRBD1 matches 9 bases. Germline loops: CDR1 MDHEN, CDR2 SYDVKM. The CDR3 extends over 16 amino acids. With V trimmed by 6 bases and J by 4 bases, 12 bases remained unmatched. The CDR3 bases are TGTGCCAGCAGCTCCGGGACAGGGCATTTCATCTATGGCTACACCTTC. This sequence encodes CASSSGTGHFIYGYTF.

CDR3 in amino acids: CASSYSGTGSYEQYF. DNA for the CDR3: TGTGCCAGCAGTTACTCAGGGACAGGTTCCTACGAGCAGTACTTC. The chain couples TRBV6-5 to TRBJ2-7; 8 nucleotides match TRBD1. The CDR3 is made up of 15 amino acids. After removal of 0 bases from V and 1 base from J, the junction contained 2 bases not matched to a gene. CDR1 and CDR2 (germline): MNHEY, SVGAGI.

CDR3 in amino acids: CASSERRSYNEQFF. In nucleotides, the CDR3 is TGTGCCAGCAGCGAGCGGCGCTCCTACAATGAGCAGTTCTTC. The chain links TRBV28 to TRBJ2-1, with D tentatively TRBD2 (5 bases). Germline CDR1 is MDHEN and CDR2 is SYDVKM. There are 14 residues in the CDR3. The V end was cut by 6 bases, the J end by 0 bases, with 9 bases between.

This sequence joins TRBV6-5 and TRBJ1-4; perhaps TRBD1 as D (6 bases). Germline CDR1 is MNHEY and CDR2 is SVGAGI. The length of the CDR3 is 14 residues. Trimming took 2 bases from V and 5 from J, leaving 9 bases between them. The CDR3: CASSYRGGNEKLFF. CDR3 bases: TGTGCCAGCAGTTACAGGGGGGGGAATGAAAAACTGTTTTTT.

This rearrangement joins TRBV28 to TRBJ1-2; 9 nucleotides match TRBD1. Germline assignment: CDR1 MDHEN and CDR2 SYDVKM. CDR3 length: 14 amino acids. Trimming removed 8 bases from V and 8 bases from J; junction bases left unmatched: 12. The CDR3, as DNA: TGTGCCAGCGGTACAGGGGGCCTTATGTGGGGCTACACCTTC. Encoded protein: CASGTGGLMWGYTF.

This clone was detected a few times. Being one base from a much bigger clone, this may be a read error. The sample carries other DNA sequences with the same CDR3. This chain uses TRBV29-1 with TRBJ2-5; 11 bases are a match to TRBD1. V lost 6 bases and J lost 4; bases outside the gene matches: 7. The CDR3 runs 14 residues. Germline CDR1 SQVTM, CDR2 ANQGSEA. DNA for the CDR3: TGCAGCGTGGGGGGACAGGGGGGGGGAGAGACCCAGTACTTC. This translates into CSVGGQGGGETQYF.

The CDR3 here is CASSVLGLAYNEQFF. The CDR3 nucleotides read TGCGCCAGCAGCGTCCTTGGACTAGCTTACAATGAGCAGTTCTTC. This chain links TRBV5-1 with TRBJ2-1, with 8 bases identical to TRBD2. This CDR3 comprises 15 residues. Unmatched junction bases numbered 7, after V lost 4 bases and J lost 4 bases. The germline CDR1 and CDR2 sequences are SGHRS and YFSETQ.

The J gene is TRBJ2-1, the V gene TRBV15; D may be TRBD1 (5 bases). Germline loops: CDR1 LNHNV, CDR2 YYDKDF (reference sequence). V lost 1 base and J lost 9, with 16 bases in between. The CDR3 totals 15 residues. CDR3 sequence (DNA): TGTGCCACCAGCAGAGTAAGCGATGGCAGGGCTGAGCAGTTCTTC. It yields the protein CATSRVSDGRAEQFF.

This rearrangement joins TRBV28 to TRBJ2-5, with TRBD2 matching 11 bases. The CDR3 contains 15 residues. The junction had 2 bases not matched to a gene; V was cut back by 2 bases and J by 3 bases. Germline loops: CDR1 MDHEN, CDR2 SYDVKM. The CDR3: CASSLAGLAEETQYF. In DNA, the CDR3 is TGTGCCAGCAGTTTAGCGGGACTAGCGGAAGAGACCCAGTACTTC. Full variable domain (outside the CDR3, taken from reference TRBV28 and TRBJ2-5): DVKVTQSSRYLVKRTGEKVFLECVQDMDHENMFWYRQDPGLGLRLIYFSYDVKMKEKGDIPEGYSVSREKKERFSLILESASTNQTSMYLCASSLAGLAEETQYFGPGTRLLVL.

The J gene is TRBJ1-6, the V gene TRBV9; no firm D call. CDR3 length: 13 residues. Trimming took off 2 bases at V and 6 bases at J, with 6 bases between the two ends. From germline, CDR1 is SGDLS and CDR2 YYNGEE. For the CDR3, the DNA is TGTGCCAGCAGCGTCGAGGGTAATTCACCCCTCCACTTT. It encodes CASSVEGNSPLHF.

The chain is built from TRBV11-2 and TRBJ2-7; D is possibly TRBD2 (5 bases). The germline V gene has CDR1 SGHAT and CDR2 FQNNGV. CDR3 length: 14 residues. With 1 base removed from V and 6 bases from J, the gap between germline ends came to 13 bases. The CDR3 reads CASSLGGFEGEQYF. CDR3 DNA: TGTGCCAGCAGCTTAGGAGGATTTGAGGGCGAGCAGTACTTC. Drawing the rest from reference TRBV11-2 and TRBJ2-7, the complete variable domain is EAGVAQSPRYKIIEKRQSVAFWCNPISGHATLYWYQQILGQGPKLLIQFQNNGVVDDSQLPKDRFSAERLKGVDSTLKIQPAKLEDSAVYLCASSLGGFEGEQYFGPGTRLTVT.

In this sample, this clone turned up a few times. The rearrangement joins TRBV4-1 to TRBJ1-3; D is unresolved. Germline CDR1 and CDR2: MGHRA and YSYEKL. V was cut by 0 bases and J by 2 bases, with 8 bases left in between. The CDR3 is 15 amino acids. The CDR3 DNA reads as TGCGCCAGCAGCCAAGATCTTCCAGCTGGAAACACCATATATTTT. It codes for CASSQDLPAGNTIYF.

The chain uses TRBV3-1 (or the pseudogene TRBV3-2) and TRBJ1-5; D perhaps matches TRBD1 (5 bases). Germline CDR1 is LGHDT and CDR2 is YNNKEL (reference sequence). Between the trimmed V and J ends, which lost 2 bases and 6 bases, there was a span of 8 bases. The CDR3 has 13 residues. The CDR3 bases are TGTGCCAGCAGCCAACGGGGGATTCAGCCCCAGCATTTT. Amino acid sequence: CASSQRGIQPQHF.

The CDR3, as DNA: TGTGCCAGCAGTTACTCCGCCCTACAGGGAGGGTACGAGCAGTACTTC. Translated: CASSYSALQGGYEQYF. This chain uses TRBV6-5 with TRBJ2-7; D perhaps matches TRBD2 (7 bases). There are 16 residues in the CDR3. CDR1 is MNHEY and CDR2 is SVGAGI in the germline V gene. Trimming pared 0 bases from V and 4 bases from J, leaving 16 bases between.